This TCR beta chain came from a study of blood T cell repertoires in COVID-19. The overall study: Acute and convalescent COVID-19 samples came from the United States, Italy and Spain. In each case, the material was cDNA or gDNA derived from T cells, B-cell-depleted T cells, or PBMCs.

This clone was found a few times. Data came from immunoSEQ multiplex PCR; TCRdb stores just in-frame clones and leaves some out. The sample includes 350,000 to 450,000 clones, around 91% of them seen just once. CDR1 is MDHEN, CDR2 SYDVKM, per germline. V was trimmed by 1 base and J by 1 base, leaving 5 bases between them. The CDR3 has 14 amino acids. The specimen was peripheral blood. This chain connects TRBV28 to TRBJ2-1; no firm D call. This receptor was identified in a woman aged 40 to 50 with COVID-19, enrolled during active disease. The CDR3 is CASSLLRSYNEQFF. CDR3 sequence (DNA): TGTGCCAGCAGTTTATTGCGGTCCTACAATGAGCAGTTCTTC.